Following are 20 T cell receptor beta chains from one sample sequenced in a study of OX40 agonist ivuxolimab in advanced cancers. Profiled with immunoSEQ multiplex PCR; TCRdb holds only in-frame clones, not every one. The sample has about 64,000 clones; roughly nine tenths are singletons. Specimen: CD4+ or CD8+ T cells sorted from blood, collected in a trial of the OX40 agonist ivuxolimab. These receptors were taken from an adult with an advanced solid tumor such as melanoma, head and neck, liver or kidney cancer.

V and J are TRBV6-5 and TRBJ2-5; TRBD2 might be the D (6 bases). Germline V gives CDR1 MNHEY, CDR2 SVGAGI. There are 13 residues in the CDR3. DNA of the CDR3: TGTGCGGCCCGAATCCCCGGGGGAGAGACCCAGTACTTC. Translating gives CAARIPGGETQYF.

This clone was detected once. The V call is TRBV2, the J call TRBJ2-4; TRBD1 matches at 9 bases. Per the germline V gene, CDR1 is SNHLY and CDR2 is FYNNEI. This CDR3 has 15 amino acids. Losses at the gene ends were 6 bases for V and 8 bases for J; bases not matched to a gene: 11. The CDR3, as DNA: TGTGCCAGCAGCCCATCCGGGACAGGGTGGGACATTCAGTACTTC. Protein sequence: CASSPSGTGWDIQYF.

The chain couples TRBV2 to TRBJ2-5, with D maybe TRBD1 (5 bases). The DNA matches TRBJ2-7 better at its end, which makes the J call doubtful. This CDR3 has 14 amino acids. Germline loops: CDR1 SNHLY, CDR2 FYNNEI. The CDR3 loop reads CASSYFGAIDEQYF. The CDR3 nucleotides read TGTGCCAGCAGTTACTTTGGGGCCATCGACGAGCAGTACTTC.

This chain joins TRBV28 and TRBJ2-7; TRBD1 agrees at 10 bases. Germline V gene data show CDR1 as MDHEN and CDR2 as SYDVKM. This CDR3 comprises 16 residues. The junction had 11 bases not matched to a gene; V was cut back by 7 bases and J by 2 bases. CDR3: CASIGAAGTGAYEQYF. The CDR3 nucleotides read TGTGCCAGCATCGGAGCTGCCGGGACAGGGGCCTACGAGCAGTACTTC. Based on the CDR3 plus reference TRBV28 and TRBJ2-7, the full variable domain is DVKVTQSSRYLVKRTGEKVFLECVQDMDHENMFWYRQDPGLGLRLIYFSYDVKMKEKGDIPEGYSVSREKKERFSLILESASTNQTSMYLCASIGAAGTGAYEQYFGPGTRLTVT.

The rearrangement joins TRBV2 to TRBJ2-2, with D perhaps matching TRBD1 (5 bases). The germline CDR1 and CDR2 sequences are SNHLY and FYNNEI. Deletions cut 4 bases from V and 0 bases from J, with 9 bases between. The CDR3 length is 15 residues. For the CDR3, the DNA is TGTGCCAGCAGTGTGGAACAGGCGAACACCGGGGAGCTGTTTTTT. It translates to CASSVEQANTGELFF.

J is TRBJ2-1 and V is TRBV10-3, with 8 bases lining up with TRBD2. Germline lookup yields CDR1 ENHRY and CDR2 SYGVKD. This CDR3 spans 15 amino acids. After removal of 7 bases from V and 8 bases from J, the junction contained 13 bases not matched to a gene. For the CDR3, the DNA is TGTGCCATCACCCAGGGGAGCGGGGGACGGGATGAGCAGTTCTTC. Translation: CAITQGSGGRDEQFF.

This clone has a single count. The CDR3 bases are TGTGCCAGCAGTGAAAAAAGGGGTGGACAGCCCCAGCATTTT. Protein: CASSEKRGGQPQHF. This sequence joins TRBV6-1 and TRBJ1-5, with a tentative D call TRBD1 (5 bases). CDR1 and CDR2 from the germline V gene are MNHNS and SASEGT. CDR3 size: 14 residues. The V and J ends lost 2 bases and 7 bases respectively, with 12 bases between them.

The chain is built from TRBV10-2 and TRBJ2-7, with 13 bases matching TRBD2. Trimming took 7 bases from V and 4 from J; bases not matched to a gene: 4. This CDR3 has 14 amino acids. Per the germline V gene, CDR1 is WSHSY and CDR2 is SAAADI. Here the CDR3 reads CASTPGLAGYEQYF. For the CDR3, the DNA is TGCGCCAGCACCCCGGGACTAGCGGGATACGAGCAGTACTTC.

CDR3 DNA sequence: TGTGCCTGGAATCACAGGGTTAACACTGAAGCTTTCTTT. It encodes CAWNHRVNTEAFF. This chain links TRBV30 with TRBJ1-1; possibly TRBD1 for D (6 bases). The CDR3 is 13 amino acids. CDR1 and CDR2 (germline): GTSNPN, SVGIG (reference sequence). Trimming stripped 4 bases from V and 2 bases from J, with 11 bases between.

The chain recombines TRBV10-3 with TRBJ2-1; TRBD2 might be the D (6 bases). In germline, CDR1 is ENHRY, CDR2 SYGVKD. V gave up 10 bases and J gave up 14 bases, with 24 bases separating them. CDR3 length equals 13 residues. CDR3 sequence reads: CATSPSVREPEFF. CDR3 sequence (DNA): TGTGCCACATCGCCCTCTGTACGGGAGCCTGAGTTCTTC.

The CDR3 nucleotides read TGTGCCAGCAGTTACCTGACTGGGCTAATGAACACTGAAGCTTTCTTT. This gives the protein CASSYLTGLMNTEAFF. The chain uses TRBV6-5 and TRBJ1-1; D is ambiguous. The V end lost 2 bases, the J end lost 0 bases, and 13 bases lay between the germline ends. Germline lookup yields CDR1 MNHEY and CDR2 SVGAGI. The length of the CDR3 is 16 residues.

V gene TRBV6-1 combines with J gene TRBJ1-5; the D gene is possibly TRBD1 (5 bases). The CDR3 loop spans 14 amino acids. Germline V lookup: CDR1 MNHNS, CDR2 SASEGT. V dropped 4 bases and J dropped 4 bases, with 11 bases sitting between them. CDR3 residues: CASSVQGRNQPQHF. The DNA of the CDR3 is TGTGCCAGCAGTGTCCAGGGAAGGAATCAGCCCCAGCATTTT.

The chain uses TRBV6-5 and TRBJ2-7; D possibly corresponds to TRBD1 (6 bases). Trimming pared 6 bases from V and 5 bases from J, leaving 14 bases between. CDR1 and CDR2 from the germline V gene are MNHEY and SVGAGI. The length of the CDR3 is 13 residues. The CDR3 region is CASSGTGSHEQYF. CDR3 sequence (DNA): TGTGCCAGCAGCGGAACAGGGTCCCACGAGCAGTACTTC.

This chain connects TRBV10-1 to TRBJ2-3; D possibly matches TRBD1 or TRBD2 (5 bases each). Trimming shortened V by 0 bases and J by 0 bases, and 10 bases separated the two germline ends. This CDR3 comprises 16 residues. From germline, CDR1 is WNHNN and CDR2 SYGVQD (reference sequence). The DNA of the CDR3 is TGCGCCAGCAGTGAGTCGCCGGGACCAAGCACAGATACGCAGTATTTT. This translates into CASSESPGPSTDTQYF.

The CDR3 DNA is TGTGCCTGGAGTGTACTAGCGGGAGAGGGCGAGCAGTACTTC. It codes for CAWSVLAGEGEQYF. The rearrangement uses TRBV30 and TRBJ2-7, with TRBD2 matching over 11 bases. In germline, CDR1 is GTSNPN, CDR2 SVGIG (reference sequence). V was pared by 0 bases and J by 6 bases, with 4 bases of the junction left unmatched. The CDR3 runs to 14 residues.

The chain couples TRBV19 to TRBJ1-5; 8 positions agree with TRBD1. From germline, CDR1 is LNHDA and CDR2 SQIVND (reference sequence). The CDR3 length is 14 residues. V lost 7 bases and J lost 2; bases outside the gene matches: 4. The CDR3 coding sequence is TGTGCCAGTACGGACAGGGTAGGCAATCAGCCCCAGCATTTT. Encoded protein: CASTDRVGNQPQHF.

This chain links TRBV28 with TRBJ2-2; D uncertain. There are 15 residues in the CDR3. The ends were cut back, 7 bases at V and 6 bases at J, with 18 bases in the middle. CDR1 is MDHEN and CDR2 is SYDVKM in the germline V gene. CDR3 residues: CASTILRAQAGELFF. DNA of the CDR3: TGTGCCAGCACCATACTAAGGGCGCAAGCCGGGGAGCTGTTTTTT.

This chain connects TRBV7-9 to TRBJ1-2; D gene unclear. Per the germline V gene, CDR1 is SEHNR and CDR2 is FQNEAQ (reference sequence). V was shortened by 5 bases and J by 8 bases, with 15 bases between the two germline ends. CDR3 length equals 13 residues. The CDR3 bases are TGTGCCAGCAGCCCTCGAGAAGGCGTAGGCTACACCTTC. Protein: CASSPREGVGYTF.

The rearrangement links TRBV4-1 to TRBJ2-7; 12 positions match TRBD2. J lost 6 bases, V lost 1 base, and 4 bases had no gene match. Germline CDR1 MGHRA, CDR2 YSYEKL. CDR3 size: 15 residues. In nucleotides, the CDR3 is TGCGCCAGCAGCCAAGGACTAGCGGGAGCCCTCGAGCAGTACTTC. Translated: CASSQGLAGALEQYF.

The genes are TRBV28 and TRBJ2-4; D unresolved. Germline V gene sequence: CDR1 MDHEN, CDR2 SYDVKM. The V and J ends lost 4 bases and 4 bases respectively, with 17 bases between them. This CDR3 comprises 16 residues. CDR3 DNA sequence: TGTGCCAGCAGTTCCCTAAAAGCGTCAACAAAAAACATTCAGTACTTC. Translated, it gives CASSSLKASTKNIQYF.